What follows is one T cell receptor (beta chain) and its context. This sample is part of a study of control samples from healthy donors and cancer patients. Measured with immunoSEQ multiplex PCR; TCRdb has only the in-frame clones, and not every one. This sample has over 200,000 clones, with roughly 80% found just once. V gave up 0 bases and J gave up 10 bases, with 7 bases separating them. The CDR3 loop spans 12 amino acids. Germline loops: CDR1 LNHDA, CDR2 SQIVND (reference sequence). Sequenced: PBMCs. The sequence came from a woman in her fifties or sixties with lung cancer. The J gene is TRBJ2-1, the V gene TRBV19; no firm D call. CDR3 sequence (DNA): TGTGCCAGTAGTATAGAGGGGTTGGAGCAGTTCTTC. This codes for CASSIEGLEQFF.